This T cell receptor (beta chain) appears in the sequencing data of a study of beta chain features in type 1 diabetes. General study findings and limits: Moderate yet significant TCRB CDR3 shortening was seen in Type 1 diabetes patients in all four CD4+ subsets.

With regard to this clone: Its antigen is still unknown.

In total, each donor contributed a single heparinised blood draw that averaged about 100 mL. All of the isolated RNA was reverse transcribed, so expressed TCRB transcripts were sequenced. Clones were read by immunoSEQ multiplex PCR, and TCRdb kept only the in-frame ones, dropping some. The data hold about 270,000 clones, with roughly an eighth observed a single time. V was clipped by 1 base and J by 5 bases; unmatched bases: 4. Germline assignment: CDR1 SGDLS and CDR2 YYNGEE. The CDR3 covers 15 residues. This sequence joins TRBV9 and TRBJ2-7; 12 bases are shared with TRBD2. The specimen sequenced was naive CD4+ T cells from blood. This TCR came from a man aged 30 to 45 with type 1 diabetes. This CDR3 is CASSVRTSGIHEQYF. The CDR3 coding sequence is TGTGCCAGCAGCGTACGGACTAGCGGGATCCACGAGCAGTACTTC.